A selection of T cell receptor beta chains follows, all from one sample in a study of blood T cell repertoires in COVID-19. TCRdb's copy holds only in-frame clones and misses some; the assay was immunoSEQ multiplex PCR. The sample contains fewer than 200,000 clones, around 81% of which appear only once. Source material: peripheral blood. These receptors all come from a man between 65 and 85 years old with active or convalescent COVID-19. CDR3s include the opening cysteine and the closing phenylalanine or tryptophan. The order of the fields is clone size, V gene, CDR3 length, J gene, D gene, CDR3 DNA, CDR3 protein. The D gene is left open where the match is weak. Clone size is not always given. Where it is, it says once, few, many or a class for expanded clones.

size: .; V: TRBV7-2; length: 14; J: TRBJ1-3; D: TRBD1; DNA: TGTGCCAGCAGCGCAGGGGGGTACGGAAACACCATATATTTT; CDR3: CASSAGGYGNTIYF
size: once; V: TRBV27; length: 14; J: TRBJ1-6; D: TRBD1; DNA: TGTGCCAGCAGTTACCAGGGGGCAGATTCACCCCTCCACTTT; CDR3: CASSYQGADSPLHF
size: .; V: TRBV6-5; length: 14; J: TRBJ2-7; D: .; DNA: TGTGCCAGCAGTTACTCAGACGGGGCCTACGAGCAGTACTTC; CDR3: CASSYSDGAYEQYF
size: .; V: TRBV6-5; length: 14; J: TRBJ2-5; D: TRBD1; DNA: TGTGCCAGCAGTAGACAGGGGGCCGGTGAGACCCAGTACTTC; CDR3: CASSRQGAGETQYF
size: .; V: TRBV29-1; length: 14; J: TRBJ1-1; D: TRBD1; DNA: TGCAGCGCAGACAGGGCAGGGGTGAACACTGAAGCTTTCTTT; CDR3: CSADRAGVNTEAFF
size: .; V: TRBV2; length: 13; J: TRBJ1-5; D: .; DNA: TGTGCCAGCAGTGGGACAGTCAATCAGCCCCAGCATTTT; CDR3: CASSGTVNQPQHF
size: .; V: TRBV9; length: 13; J: TRBJ1-1; D: .; DNA: TGTGCCAGCAGCGTAGTAGTCCGGGCTGAAGCTTTCTTT; CDR3: CASSVVVRAEAFF
size: .; V: TRBV28; length: 14; J: TRBJ1-3; D: .; DNA: TGTGCCAGCAGGGAAACGGGGGGCGGAAACACCATATATTTT; CDR3: CASRETGGGNTIYF
size: once; V: TRBV25-1; length: 13; J: TRBJ1-1; D: .; DNA: TGTGCCAGCCATGAGGTAGGTCGGACTGAAGCTTTCTTT; CDR3: CASHEVGRTEAFF
size: .; V: TRBV7-9; length: 15; J: TRBJ1-4; D: .; DNA: TGTGCCAGCAGCCTACAGGTGGTCCCCAATGAAAAACTGTTTTTT; CDR3: CASSLQVVPNEKLFF
size: .; V: TRBV5-8; length: 14; J: TRBJ2-7; D: .; DNA: TGTGCCAGCAGCTTGGACAGGGCTTCCTACGAGCAGTACTTC; CDR3: CASSLDRASYEQYF
size: .; V: TRBV18; length: 15; J: TRBJ2-3; D: .; DNA: TGTGCCAGCTCACCACCGAGCAACGCGGCAGATACGCAGTATTTT; CDR3: CASSPPSNAADTQYF
size: .; V: TRBV5-4; length: 15; J: TRBJ2-3; D: TRBD2; DNA: TGTGCCAGCAGCCTCCTAGCGGGAGGGACAGATACGCAGTATTTT; CDR3: CASSLLAGGTDTQYF
size: .; V: TRBV28; length: 15; J: TRBJ2-3; D: TRBD1; DNA: TGTGCCAGCATCTCCCCCGGACAGGGTGCAGATACGCAGTATTTT; CDR3: CASISPGQGADTQYF
size: .; V: TRBV5-1; length: 17; J: TRBJ2-1; D: TRBD2; DNA: TGCGCCAGCAGCCGGCTCGGACTAGCGGGAGCCTACAATGAGCAGTTCTTC; CDR3: CASSRLGLAGAYNEQFF
size: .; V: TRBV12-1; length: 17; J: TRBJ1-3; D: .; DNA: .; CDR3: CASSFGRGTFSGNTIYF
size: .; V: TRBV28; length: 19; J: TRBJ2-2; D: TRBD2; DNA: TGTGCCAGCAGTTTTCATCAATTACCAATAGCGGGAGTGACCCGGGAGCTGTTTTTT; CDR3: CASSFHQLPIAGVTRELFF
size: few; V: TRBV30; length: 14; J: TRBJ1-2; D: .; DNA: TGTGCCTGGAGTGTACCGGGGAGACCCCATGGCTACACCTTC; CDR3: CAWSVPGRPHGYTF
size: .; V: TRBV4-2; length: 16; J: TRBJ2-5; D: TRBD2; DNA: TGTGCCAGCAGCCAGGTACAGCGGGAGGGCCAGGAGACCCAGTACTTC; CDR3: CASSQVQREGQETQYF
size: .; V: TRBV5-6; length: 13; J: TRBJ2-5; D: TRBD2; DNA: TGTGCCAGCAGCTTGGCGGGGGGGGAGACCCAGTACTTC; CDR3: CASSLAGGETQYF
size: .; V: TRBV7-8; length: 16; J: TRBJ1-6; D: TRBD1; DNA: TGTGCCAGCAGCTTAGCGCCCGGGACAGGGAAATCACCCCTCCACTTT; CDR3: CASSLAPGTGKSPLHF
size: .; V: TRBV10-3; length: 12; J: TRBJ2-7; D: .; DNA: TGTGCCATCAAGGCCGCGGAGGACGTGCAGTACTTC; CDR3: CAIKAAEDVQYF
size: .; V: TRBV5-1; length: 13; J: TRBJ2-5; D: .; DNA: TGCGCCAGCAGCCCCGGACAGCTAGAGACCCAGTACTTC; CDR3: CASSPGQLETQYF
size: .; V: TRBV18; length: 15; J: TRBJ1-4; D: .; DNA: TGTGCCAGCTCACCACCCTCCTCAACTAATGAAAAACTGTTTTTT; CDR3: CASSPPSSTNEKLFF
size: few; V: TRBV27; length: 13; J: TRBJ2-2; D: TRBD1; DNA: TGTGCCAGCAGTAAACAGGGGTCCGGGGAGCTGTTTTTT; CDR3: CASSKQGSGELFF
size: .; V: TRBV19; length: 15; J: TRBJ2-7; D: TRBD1; DNA: TGTGCCAGTAGTGCGACCGGGACAGGCTCCTACGAGCAGTACTTC; CDR3: CASSATGTGSYEQYF
size: .; V: TRBV7-2; length: 14; J: TRBJ2-7; D: TRBD1; DNA: TGTGCCAGCAGCCCCGGGACAGCTTCGGGGGAGCAGTACTTC; CDR3: CASSPGTASGEQYF
size: once; V: TRBV10-3; length: 14; J: TRBJ1-1; D: .; DNA: TGTGCCATCAGTGAACCTGACACGAACACTGAAGCTTTCTTT; CDR3: CAISEPDTNTEAFF
size: .; V: TRBV15; length: 13; J: TRBJ2-5; D: .; DNA: TGTGCCACCAGCAGAGAGACAGAAGAGACCCAGTACTTC; CDR3: CATSRETEETQYF
size: .; V: TRBV7-2; length: 15; J: TRBJ2-3; D: TRBD2; DNA: TGTGCCAGCGGGGCGGGGGGCTTGATTACAGATACGCAGTATTTT; CDR3: CASGAGGLITDTQYF